The 30 T cell receptor beta chains given below trace back to one sample, sequenced in a study of blood T cells in healthy people across ages. A J-beta primer mix and a sample-barcoded 5' primer were used in a second PCR of about 7 to 12 cycles. TCRdb analysed the 5' RACE reads with MiXCR anew, one entry per CDR3 protein. The sample contains approximately 810,000 distinct CDR3 sequences, more than 25% of which appear only once. Sequenced input: blood. The source is a woman at least 80 years old in good health.

About this clonotype: A much larger clonotype is one base distant, so this may be a read error. The J gene is TRBJ2-6, the V gene TRBV27; TRBD2 agrees at 9 bases. The germline V gene has CDR1 MNHEY and CDR2 SMNVEV (reference sequence). This CDR3 has 17 amino acids. The CDR3 DNA reads as TGTGCCTGCAGTCCTAGCGGGGCAAGCTCTGGGGCCAACGTCCTGACTTTC. This gives the protein CACSPSGASSGANVLTF.

This clonotype has at least ten counts. The V call is TRBV3-1, the J call TRBJ2-1; D possibly corresponds to TRBD2 (5 bases). Germline-derived CDR1 and CDR2 are LGHDT and YNNKEL (reference sequence). The CDR3 consists of 16 residues. Trimming removed 1 base at V and 0 bases at J, with 10 bases between. The CDR3 loop reads CASSQVLTSSYNEQFF. CDR3 sequence (DNA): TGTGCCAGCAGCCAAGTGTTAACTAGCTCCTACAATGAGCAGTTCTTC.

This clonotype was observed a handful of times. The rearrangement joins TRBV2 to TRBJ2-5; TRBD1 matches at 7 bases. With 6 bases clipped from V and 5 bases from J, the junction kept 9 bases outside the gene matches. The CDR3 length is 14 residues. From germline, CDR1 is SNHLY and CDR2 FYNNEI. The CDR3 here is CASRTTGVEETQYF. DNA of the CDR3: TGTGCCAGCAGAACCACAGGGGTCGAGGAGACCCAGTACTTC.

This clonotype was observed many times. The chain carries TRBV12-3 or TRBV12-4 and TRBJ2-7; 7 positions match TRBD2. The CDR3 is 15 amino acids. V lost 2 bases, J lost 0 bases, and 4 bases stayed unmatched. CDR3 nucleotides: TGTGCCAGCAGTTTACCGGGGGGATTCTCCTACGAGCAGTACTTC. Its translation is CASSLPGGFSYEQYF.

This clonotype was counted at least ten times. The J gene is TRBJ1-5, the V gene TRBV6-2 or TRBV6-3, with 7 bases fitting TRBD1. Germline trimming cut 0 bases from V and 1 base from J; bases unmatched to any gene: 6. The length of the CDR3 is 17 residues. The V gene's germline CDR1 is MNHEY and CDR2 SVGEGT. CDR3 residues: CASSYSSGGVSNQPQHF. The CDR3 DNA reads as TGTGCCAGCAGTTACTCGTCAGGGGGGGTCAGCAATCAGCCCCAGCATTTT.

The chain uses TRBV7-9 and TRBJ1-1; the D is unclear. The germline V gene has CDR1 SEHNR and CDR2 FQNEAQ (reference sequence). This CDR3 has 16 amino acids. The V and J ends lost 0 bases and 0 bases respectively, with 11 bases between them. CDR3 nucleotide sequence: TGTGCCAGCAGCTTAGCGCACGGCTATCTGAACACTGAAGCTTTCTTT. This encodes CASSLAHGYLNTEAFF.

The rearrangement links TRBV5-5 to TRBJ2-5, with TRBD1 matching over 8 bases. CDR3 length equals 15 residues. Germline CDR1 is SGHKS and CDR2 is YYEKEE (reference sequence). Trimming took 0 bases from V and 11 from J; bases not matched to a gene: 12. For the CDR3, the DNA is TGTGCCAGCAGCTTGGATCACAGGGGGGCCTGGGAGCAGTACTTC. It specifies CASSLDHRGAWEQYF.

The CDR3 DNA sequence: TGCAGTGCAACTGACAGGGACGAGACCCAGTACTTC. Translating it yields CSATDRDETQYF. The chain uses TRBV20-1 and TRBJ2-5; 7 nucleotides agree with TRBD1. The CDR3 contains 12 residues. Germline-derived CDR1 and CDR2 are DFQATT and SNEGSKA (reference sequence). V lost 6 bases, J lost 5 bases, and 6 bases stayed unmatched.

To note about this clonotype: This could be a read error, since a much larger clone is one nucleotide away. V is TRBV20-1 and J is TRBJ1-2; maybe TRBD1 (5 bases). The CDR3 sequence is 14 residues long. V was clipped by 5 bases and J by 4 bases, with 17 bases between them. Per the germline V gene, CDR1 is DFQATT and CDR2 is SNEGSKA (reference sequence). In nucleotides, the CDR3 is TGCAGTGCTCCTGGGGGAAAACACGCCTATGGCTACACCTTC. Translating gives CSAPGGKHAYGYTF.

The V call is TRBV13, the J call TRBJ2-1; TRBD1 matches 8 bases. V dropped 2 bases and J dropped 1; count of bases not matched to a gene: 4. The CDR3 length is 16 residues. CDR1 is PRHDT and CDR2 is FYEKMQ in the germline V gene (reference sequence). The CDR3 coding sequence is TGTGCCAGCAGCTTACAGGGGGCTAGGTCCTACAATGAGCAGTTCTTC. Encoded protein: CASSLQGARSYNEQFF. Full variable domain (outside the CDR3, taken from reference TRBV13 and TRBJ2-1): AAGVIQSPRHLIKEKRETATLKCYPIPRHDTVYWYQQGPGQDPQFLISFYEKMQSDKGSIPDRFSAQQFSDYHSELNMSSLELGDSALYFCASSLQGARSYNEQFFGPGTRLTVL.

This clonotype was observed at least ten times. The J gene is TRBJ2-1, the V gene TRBV18, with 11 bases fitting TRBD2. Germline trimming cut 3 bases from V and 6 bases from J; bases unmatched to any gene: 10. Looked up from germline, CDR1 is KGHSH and CDR2 is LQKENI. This CDR3 spans 17 amino acids. CDR3 DNA sequence: TGTGCCAGCTCACCTTCCTTAGCGGGGGGGAGAATCAATGAGCAGTTCTTC. Translating gives CASSPSLAGGRINEQFF.

J is TRBJ1-2 and V is TRBV12-3 or TRBV12-4; 7 nucleotides match TRBD1. The V segment lost 1 base and the J segment 8 bases; nucleotides outside the gene matches: 7. The CDR3 loop spans 14 amino acids. CDR3 in amino acids: CASSLEGGLRGYTF. Here the CDR3 DNA reads TGTGCCAGCAGTTTAGAAGGGGGCTTACGCGGCTACACCTTC.

The chain joins TRBV5-1 to TRBJ2-6; no firm D call. The CDR3 has 14 residues. V shed 7 bases and J shed 5 bases, with 13 bases lying between them. The germline V gene encodes CDR1 SGHRS and CDR2 YFSETQ. The CDR3 DNA is TGCGCCAGCTCCCCCAATCTGAGGGCCAACGTCCTGACTTTC. Protein sequence: CASSPNLRANVLTF.

A note on this clonotype: A much more abundant neighbour one base away suggests this may be a read error. This rearrangement joins TRBV27 to TRBJ2-5; D is unclear. The CDR3 totals 14 residues. Germline V lookup: CDR1 MNHEY, CDR2 SMNVEV (reference sequence). Between the trimmed V and J ends, which lost 3 bases and 11 bases, there was a span of 19 bases. The CDR3 spells CASSLQFGYNEQYF. CDR3 nucleotide sequence: TGTGCCAGCAGTTTGCAGTTCGGCTACAATGAGCAGTACTTC.

The chain recombines TRBV6-5 with TRBJ1-1; D call uncertain. The CDR3 loop spans 13 amino acids. CDR1 is MNHEY, CDR2 SVGAGI, per germline. V was pared by 9 bases and J by 1 base, with 12 bases between. The CDR3, as DNA: TGTGCCAGTCCTCACCGGGCGAACACTGAAGCTTTCTTT. Translated: CASPHRANTEAFF.

About this clonotype itself: This clone may be a read error of a much larger clone one base away. This chain joins TRBV12-5 and TRBJ2-7; the D is unclear. Between the trimmed V and J ends, which lost 3 bases and 7 bases, there was a span of 13 bases. CDR1 and CDR2 from the germline V gene are LGHNT and FRNRAP. The CDR3 is 13 residues long. CDR3 coding DNA: TGTGCTAGTGGTTTCGCGGATAAAAATGAGCAGTACTTC. This encodes CASGFADKNEQYF.

This clonotype was detected many times. The chain joins TRBV28 to TRBJ2-5; D call uncertain. Germline CDR1 and CDR2: MDHEN and SYDVKM. CDR3 length: 15 amino acids. V lost 8 bases to trimming and J lost 2 bases, with 18 bases between them. The CDR3 loop reads CASLRYRAGQETQYF. In nucleotides, the CDR3 is TGTGCCAGCCTTAGGTACCGGGCCGGACAAGAGACCCAGTACTTC.

This clonotype was seen repeatedly, ten times or more. The chain is built from TRBV6-4 and TRBJ1-2; unclear D gene. V lost 4 bases and J 0 bases, leaving 6 bases between the germline ends. CDR3 length: 13 residues. Germline loops: CDR1 MRHNA, CDR2 SNTAGT. This CDR3 reads CASSAAANYGYTF. Here the CDR3 DNA reads TGTGCCAGCAGTGCCGCTGCTAACTATGGCTACACCTTC.

This clonotype showed up just a few times. The CDR3 is CASSQVPGQRTGELFF. The CDR3 DNA reads as TGTGCCAGCAGCCAAGTTCCGGGACAGAGGACCGGGGAGCTGTTTTTT. This rearrangement joins TRBV3-1 to TRBJ2-2, with 7 bases that match TRBD1. Unmatched junction bases numbered 7, after V lost 1 base and J lost 5 bases. The CDR3 totals 16 residues. Germline CDR1 and CDR2: LGHDT and YNNKEL (reference sequence).

CDR3 region: CASSSPRGAPLTEAFF. The CDR3 DNA follows: TGTGCCAGCAGTTCTCCGAGGGGGGCTCCACTTACTGAAGCTTTCTTT. The genes are TRBV6-2 or TRBV6-3 and TRBJ1-1; D might be TRBD1 (6 bases). This CDR3 region has 16 residues. The V and J ends lost 4 bases and 5 bases respectively, with 20 bases between them. Germline loops: CDR1 MNHEY, CDR2 SVGEGT.

The chain links TRBV7-2 to TRBJ1-1; D is undetermined. Germline V lookup: CDR1 SGHTA, CDR2 FQGNSA. The CDR3 has 13 amino acids. V lost 2 bases to trimming and J lost 5 bases, with 9 bases between them. In nucleotides, the CDR3 is TGTGCCAGCAGCTTATGGGGTAAAACTGAAGCTTTCTTT. Translating it yields CASSLWGKTEAFF.

This clonotype was seen many times. This chain connects TRBV6-6 to TRBJ2-6; D remains unclear. V lost 6 bases, J lost 0 bases, and 6 bases lay in between. CDR1 is MNHNY and CDR2 is SVGAGI in the germline V gene (reference sequence). The CDR3 is 14 residues long. CDR3 DNA sequence: TGTGCCAGCAGGGAGAGCTCTGGGGCCAACGTCCTGACTTTC. Translated: CASRESSGANVLTF.

This chain connects TRBV5-6 to TRBJ1-1; D gene unclear. The germline CDR1 and CDR2 sequences are SGHDT and YYEEEE. Trimming removed 5 bases at V and 8 bases at J, with 16 bases between. This CDR3 contains 13 residues. The CDR3 here is CASRGYGRGEAFF. The CDR3 nucleotides read TGTGCCAGCAGAGGGTATGGAAGAGGGGAAGCTTTCTTT.

This clonotype was recorded a few times. A much larger clonotype is one base distant, so this may be a read error. The chain has TRBV5-5 and TRBJ2-5, with TRBD1 identical over 9 bases. The junction had 9 bases not matched to a gene; V was cut back by 4 bases and J by 11 bases. CDR1 and CDR2 from the germline V gene are SGHKS and YYEKEE (reference sequence). This CDR3 region has 13 residues. The CDR3 region is CASSATGGNEQYF. CDR3 nucleotides: TGTGCCAGCAGCGCGACAGGGGGGAATGAGCAGTACTTC. Variable domain in full (rest from reference TRBV5-5 and TRBJ2-5): DAGVTQSPTHLIKTRGQQVTLRCSPISGHKSVSWYQQVLGQGPQFIFQYYEKEERGRGNFPDRFSARQFPNYSSELNVNALLLGDSALYLCASSATGGNEQYFGPGTRLLVL.

This clonotype was picked up many times. The rearrangement links TRBV2 to TRBJ2-1, with D uncertain. The germline CDR1 and CDR2 sequences are SNHLY and FYNNEI. Trimming cost V 5 bases and J 9 bases, with 14 bases left between them. This CDR3 spans 13 amino acids. The CDR3 spells CASSQVFPGEQFF. DNA of the CDR3: TGTGCCAGCAGTCAAGTCTTCCCGGGTGAGCAGTTCTTC.

This clonotype has just one count. A read error may account for a junction end that differs from germline. The chain is built from TRBV11-2 and TRBJ1-6; no clear D gene. The CDR3 contains 12 residues. Germline V CDR1 and CDR2: SGHAT, FQNNGV. For the CDR3, the DNA is TGTGCCAGCAGCTTGAATAATTTACCCCTCCACTTT. The encoded protein is CASSLNNLPLHF. Full variable domain (outside the CDR3, taken from reference TRBV11-2 and TRBJ1-6): EAGVAQSPRYKIIEKRQSVAFWCNPISGHATLYWYQQILGQGPKLLIQFQNNGVVDDSQLPKDRFSAERLKGVDSTLKIQPAKLEDSAVYLCASSLNNLPLHFGNGTRLTVT.

This clonotype turned up a few times. This may stem from a read error, because a much larger clone lies one nucleotide away. The chain combines TRBV7-2 with TRBJ2-5, with D possibly being TRBD1 (7 bases). Trimming left V 2 bases short and J 9 bases short, with 28 bases between. The CDR3 is 18 residues long. CDR1 is SGHTA and CDR2 is FQGNSA in the germline V gene. CDR3 amino acids: CASSLRFVGRGVQEAQYF. Written as DNA, the CDR3 is TGTGCCAGCAGCTTACGGTTCGTGGGCAGGGGGGTCCAGGAGGCCCAGTACTTC. The variable domain in full, completed from reference TRBV7-2 and TRBJ2-5, reads GAGVSQSPSNKVTEKGKDVELRCDPISGHTALYWYRQSLGQGLEFLIYFQGNSAPDKSGLPSDRFSAERTGGSVSTLTIQRTQQEDSAVYLCASSLRFVGRGVQEAQYFGPGTRLLVL.

The rearrangement links TRBV3-1 to TRBJ1-1, with unresolved D. Per the germline V gene, CDR1 is LGHDT and CDR2 is YNNKEL (reference sequence). CDR3 length equals 14 residues. Deletions cut 4 bases from V and 5 bases from J, with 14 bases between. The CDR3 bases are TGTGCCAGCAGCCTCTACCGTGGAGAGACTGAAGCTTTCTTT. Its protein product is CASSLYRGETEAFF.

This clonotype was observed many times. This chain joins TRBV6-5 and TRBJ2-5; D is ambiguous. There are 15 residues in the CDR3. CDR1 is MNHEY, CDR2 SVGAGI, per germline. The V gene lost 6 bases and the J gene lost 2 bases, with 16 bases spanning the gap. CDR3 DNA sequence: TGTGCCAGCAGCCCCCGACGTACCAGTCAAGAGACCCAGTACTTC. This sequence encodes CASSPRRTSQETQYF.

This clonotype was seen ten or more times. The genes are TRBV20-1 and TRBJ2-7, with 11 bases lining up with TRBD1. The ends lost 0 bases at V and 2 bases at J; junction bases unmatched: 3. The CDR3 is made up of 15 amino acids. CDR1 is DFQATT, CDR2 SNEGSKA, per germline (reference sequence). CDR3 nucleotide sequence: TGCAGTGCTAGAGAAACGGGACAGGGGGCCTACGAGCAGTACTTC. Translating gives CSARETGQGAYEQYF.